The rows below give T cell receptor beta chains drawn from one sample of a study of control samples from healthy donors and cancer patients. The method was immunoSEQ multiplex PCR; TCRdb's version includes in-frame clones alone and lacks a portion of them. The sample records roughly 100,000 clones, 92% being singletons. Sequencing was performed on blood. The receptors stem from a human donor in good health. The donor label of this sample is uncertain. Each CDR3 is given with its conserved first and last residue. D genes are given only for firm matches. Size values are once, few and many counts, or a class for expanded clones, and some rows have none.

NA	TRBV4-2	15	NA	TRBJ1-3	TGTGCCAGCAGCCAAGACGACCGCTCTGGAAACACCATATATTTT	CASSQDDRSGNTIYF
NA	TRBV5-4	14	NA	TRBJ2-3	TGTGCCAGCAGCCTTGAGACAGGTGCAGATACGCAGTATTTT	CASSLETGADTQYF
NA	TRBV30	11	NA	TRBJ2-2	TGTGCCTGGGAAGCCACCGGGGAGCTGTTTTTT	CAWEATGELFF
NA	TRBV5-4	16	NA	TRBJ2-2	TGTGCCAGCAGCTCTGGGACGGGACGCTACACCGGGGAGCTGTTTTTT	CASSSGTGRYTGELFF
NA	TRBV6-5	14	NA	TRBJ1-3	TGTGCCAGCAGCCCAGGGCTAACTGGAAACACCATATATTTT	CASSPGLTGNTIYF
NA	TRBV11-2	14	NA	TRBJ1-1	TGTGCCAGCAGCCCCCAGGGCATGAACACTGAAGCTTTCTTT	CASSPQGMNTEAFF
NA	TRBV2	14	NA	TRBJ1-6	TGTGCCAGCAGCCCGGGACAAGTCGGATCACCCCTCCACTTT	CASSPGQVGSPLHF
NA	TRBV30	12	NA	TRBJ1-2	TGTGCCTGGGAGGGCAATGGCTATGGCTACACCTTC	CAWEGNGYGYTF
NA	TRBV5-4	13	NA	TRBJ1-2	TGTGCCAGCAGCACAAGAGAAAACTATGGCTACACCTTC	CASSTRENYGYTF
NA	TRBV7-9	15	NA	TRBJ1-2	TGTGCCAGCAGCTCCCCCCGTCCCGGGGGCCATGGCTACACCTTC	CASSSPRPGGHGYTF
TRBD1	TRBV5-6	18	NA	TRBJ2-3	TGTGCCAGCAGCTCTGTGGGACAGGGGAGGTGGCACACAGATACGCAGTATTTT	CASSSVGQGRWHTDTQYF
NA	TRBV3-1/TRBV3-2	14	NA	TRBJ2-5	TGTGCCAGCAGCCAAAGGGTAAACCAAGAGACCCAGTACTTC	CASSQRVNQETQYF
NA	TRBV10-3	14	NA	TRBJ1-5	TGTGCCATCAGTGAATCAGGCCAGGGTCAGCCCCAGCATTTT	CAISESGQGQPQHF
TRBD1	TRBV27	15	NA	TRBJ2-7	TGTGCCAGCAGTTTATGGGACAGTACGAATCTCCAGCAGTACTTC	CASSLWDSTNLQQYF
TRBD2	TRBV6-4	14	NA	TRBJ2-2	TGTGCCAGCCGGCCGGGACTAGAGGCCGGGGAGCTGTTTTTT	CASRPGLEAGELFF
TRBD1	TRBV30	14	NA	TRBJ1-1	TGTGCCTGGAGCTTACGGGACAGGAACACTGAAGCTTTCTTT	CAWSLRDRNTEAFF
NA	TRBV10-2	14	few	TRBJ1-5	TGCGCCAGCAGTGAGTCAAGAGGGGATCAGCCCCAGCATTTT	CASSESRGDQPQHF
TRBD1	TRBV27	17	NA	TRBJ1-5	TGTGCCAGCAGTTTCCAATTCGGACAGGGGAAGGGTCAGCCCCAGCATTTT	CASSFQFGQGKGQPQHF
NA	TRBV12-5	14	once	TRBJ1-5	TGTGCTAGTGGTTTGGACAGGGACAATCAGCCCCAGCATTTT	CASGLDRDNQPQHF
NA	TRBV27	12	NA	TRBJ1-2	TGTGCCAGCAGTTTATATGGGGATGGCTACACCTTC	CASSLYGDGYTF
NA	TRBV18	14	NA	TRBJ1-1	TGTGCCAGCTCACCCTTCCGCGGCTACACTGAAGCTTTCTTT	CASSPFRGYTEAFF
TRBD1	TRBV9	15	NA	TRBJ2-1	TGTGCCAGCAGCGACGGACAGGGAGGCTACAATGAGCAGTTCTTC	CASSDGQGGYNEQFF
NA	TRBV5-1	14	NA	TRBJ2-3	TGCGCCAGCAGCTTGGGCCGGAGCACAGATACGCAGTATTTT	CASSLGRSTDTQYF
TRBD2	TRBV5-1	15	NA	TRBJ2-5	TGCGCCAGCAGCAAGCTAGCGGGGGGGCAAGAGACCCAGTACTTC	CASSKLAGGQETQYF
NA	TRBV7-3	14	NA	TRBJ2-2	TGTGCCAGCACCCAAGGGGGTCGTACCGGGGAGCTGTTTTTT	CASTQGGRTGELFF
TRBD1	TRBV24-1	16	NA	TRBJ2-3	TGTGCCACCAGTGAGGCAACAGGGGTTCTGACAGATACGCAGTATTTT	CATSEATGVLTDTQYF
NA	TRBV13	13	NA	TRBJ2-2	TGTGCCAGCAGCGGGCCGGGGATCCGGGAGCTGTTTTTT	CASSGPGIRELFF
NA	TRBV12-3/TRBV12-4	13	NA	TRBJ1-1	TGTGCCAGCCGGGACACTCATAACACTGAAGCTTTCTTT	CASRDTHNTEAFF
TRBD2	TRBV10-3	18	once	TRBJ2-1	TGTGCCATCAGTGAGTCCGTGGCGGGGGGCCAGGGATCGTATGAGCAGTTCTTC	CAISESVAGGQGSYEQFF
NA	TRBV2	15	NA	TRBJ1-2	TGTGCCAGCAGGGGAAGCGTCGATAGAAAGGGGGGCTACACCTTC	CASRGSVDRKGGYTF
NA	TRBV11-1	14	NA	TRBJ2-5	TGTGCCAGCTCCCAAAGGCGCGGGGCAGAGACCCAGTACTTC	CASSQRRGAETQYF
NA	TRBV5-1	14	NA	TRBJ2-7	TGCGCCAGCAGCTTGGCCGATCCGAAATCCGAGCAGTACTTC	CASSLADPKSEQYF
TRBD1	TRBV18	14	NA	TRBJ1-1	TGTGCCAGCTCCCCCGACAGGGCTAACACTGAAGCTTTCTTT	CASSPDRANTEAFF
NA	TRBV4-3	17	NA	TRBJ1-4	TGCGCCAGCAGCCAAGATTTGATAGGGGATCCCCATGAAAAACTGTTTTTT	CASSQDLIGDPHEKLFF
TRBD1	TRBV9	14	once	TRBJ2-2	TGTGCCAGCAGCTATCGGACAGGGAACGGGGAGCTGTTTTTT	CASSYRTGNGELFF
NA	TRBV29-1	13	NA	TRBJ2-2	TGCAGCGTTGGGGCAGCGAACACCGGGGAGCTGTTTTTT	CSVGAANTGELFF
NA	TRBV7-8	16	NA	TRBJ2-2	TGTGCCAGCAGCTTAACATCTCGGGGTAATACCGGGGAGCTGTTTTTT	CASSLTSRGNTGELFF
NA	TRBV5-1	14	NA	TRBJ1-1	TGCGCCAGCAGCTTGCTCCCGTCGAACACTGAAGCTTTCTTT	CASSLLPSNTEAFF
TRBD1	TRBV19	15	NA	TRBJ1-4	TGTGCCAGTAGTATTCGACAGGGACTAGGTGAAAAACTGTTTTTT	CASSIRQGLGEKLFF
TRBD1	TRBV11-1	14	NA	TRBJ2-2	TGTGCCAGCAGCCTACAGGGGGCCGCCGGGGAGCTGTTTTTT	CASSLQGAAGELFF
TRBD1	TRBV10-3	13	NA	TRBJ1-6	TGTGCCATCAGTGGACAGGGGTCTTCACCCCTCCACTTT	CAISGQGSSPLHF
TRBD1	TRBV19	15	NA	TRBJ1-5	TGTGCCAGTAGTATATGGGACAGCCTGGGTCAGCCCCAGCATTTT	CASSIWDSLGQPQHF
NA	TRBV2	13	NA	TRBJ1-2	TGTGCCAGCAGTGAAGTAGGGGCCTTTGGCTACACCTTC	CASSEVGAFGYTF
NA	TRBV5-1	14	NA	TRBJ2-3	TGCGCCAGCTATTTGGGCAGCAGCACAGATACGCAGTATTTT	CASYLGSSTDTQYF
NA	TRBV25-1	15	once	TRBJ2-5	TGTGCCAGCAGTGATTCAATACCCCCAAAAGAGACCCAGTACTTC	CASSDSIPPKETQYF
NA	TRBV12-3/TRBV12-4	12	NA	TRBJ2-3	TGTGCCAGCAGTTCGCCCACCGATACGCAGTATTTT	CASSSPTDTQYF
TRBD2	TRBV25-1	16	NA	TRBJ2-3	TGTGCCAGCAGTAATAGGCGGGGGGCGAACACAGATACGCAGTATTTT	CASSNRRGANTDTQYF
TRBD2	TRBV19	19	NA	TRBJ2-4	TGTGCCAGTAGTATAGATCCGGGGGGGGCCTTTCTAGCCAAAAACATTCAGTACTTC	CASSIDPGGAFLAKNIQYF
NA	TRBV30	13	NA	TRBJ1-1	TGTGCCTGGAACCTTGGGGCGCACACTGAAGCTTTCTTT	CAWNLGAHTEAFF
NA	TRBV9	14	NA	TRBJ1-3	TGTGCCAGCAGCGTAGCGGGATCTGGAAACACCATATATTTT	CASSVAGSGNTIYF
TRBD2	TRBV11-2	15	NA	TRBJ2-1	TGTGCCAGCAGCCCGGGACTAGCGGGGAACAATGAGCAGTTCTTC	CASSPGLAGNNEQFF
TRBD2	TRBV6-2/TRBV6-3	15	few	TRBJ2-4	TGTGCCAGCAGTCCGGGGGGGCTAGCCAAAAACATTCAGTACTTC	CASSPGGLAKNIQYF